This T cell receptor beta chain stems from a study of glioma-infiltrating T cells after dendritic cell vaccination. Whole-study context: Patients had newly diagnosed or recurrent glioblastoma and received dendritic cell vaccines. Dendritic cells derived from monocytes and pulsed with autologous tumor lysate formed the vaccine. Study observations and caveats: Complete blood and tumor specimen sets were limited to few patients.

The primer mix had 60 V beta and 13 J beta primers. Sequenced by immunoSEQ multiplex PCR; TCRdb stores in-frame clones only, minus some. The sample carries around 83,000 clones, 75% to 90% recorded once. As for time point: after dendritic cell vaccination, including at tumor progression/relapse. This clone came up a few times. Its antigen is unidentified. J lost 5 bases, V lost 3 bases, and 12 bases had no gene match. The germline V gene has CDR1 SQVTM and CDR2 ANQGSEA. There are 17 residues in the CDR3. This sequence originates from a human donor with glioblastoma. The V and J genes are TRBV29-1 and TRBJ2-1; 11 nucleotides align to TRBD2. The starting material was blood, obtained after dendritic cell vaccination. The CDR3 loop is CSVDLSGRAGRNNEQFF. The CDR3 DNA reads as TGCAGCGTTGATCTTAGCGGGAGGGCCGGTAGAAACAATGAGCAGTTCTTC.